The clone carrying this T cell receptor (beta chain) was detected ten times or more. Antigen: not known. The data are from a study of T cell repertoires in cytomegalovirus infection. In the study overall: It was the public TCR beta signatures that indicated both CMV infection and matching HLA type.

Study-wide results and caveats: There were carriers of CMV plus the relevant HLA, and cumulative public TCR beta family frequency identified them. Dominant in the ex vivo response were TCR beta clonotypes restricted by HLA-C and specific for CMV.

TCRdb analysed the reads with MiXCR anew, one entry per CDR3 protein. The table includes over 200,000 distinct CDR3 sequences, about 13% detected once. Sequences were obtained from PBMCs. The sequence derives from a human donor in good health (CMV status not recorded). Some clones in this sample may be carry-over from other donors' samples.

The CDR3 spells CASSPRGATGELFF. The CDR3 nucleotides are TGTGCCAGCAGCCCCCGGGGAGCCACCGGGGAGCTGTTTTTT. V gene TRBV11-3 combines with J gene TRBJ2-2, with a tentative D call TRBD2 (5 bases). V was cut by 5 bases and J by 4 bases, with 11 bases left in between. The CDR3 spans 14 residues. In germline, CDR1 is SGHNT, CDR2 YENEEA.